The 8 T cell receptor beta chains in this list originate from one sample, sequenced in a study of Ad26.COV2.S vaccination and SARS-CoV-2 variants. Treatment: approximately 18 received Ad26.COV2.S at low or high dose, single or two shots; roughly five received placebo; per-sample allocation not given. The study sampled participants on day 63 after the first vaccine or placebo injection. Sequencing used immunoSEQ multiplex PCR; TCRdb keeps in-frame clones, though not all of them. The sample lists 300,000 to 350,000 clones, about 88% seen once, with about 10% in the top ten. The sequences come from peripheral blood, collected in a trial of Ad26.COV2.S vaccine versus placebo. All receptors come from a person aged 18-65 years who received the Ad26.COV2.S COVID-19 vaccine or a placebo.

Here the CDR3 reads CASSLSQAHTEAFF. CDR3 nucleotide sequence: TGTGCCAGCAGCTTGTCGCAGGCCCACACTGAAGCTTTCTTT. This chain links TRBV5-5 with TRBJ1-1; unclear D gene. The germline CDR1 and CDR2 sequences are SGHKS and YYEKEE (reference sequence). V lost 1 base, J lost 3 bases, and 10 bases lay in between. This CDR3 is 14 amino acids long.

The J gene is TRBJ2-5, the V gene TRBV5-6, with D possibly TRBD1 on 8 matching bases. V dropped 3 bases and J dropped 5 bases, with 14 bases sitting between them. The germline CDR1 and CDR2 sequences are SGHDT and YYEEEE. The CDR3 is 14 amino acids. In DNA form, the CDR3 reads TGTGCCAGCAGCTACAGGGGGGGTCGGGAGACCCAGTACTTC. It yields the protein CASSYRGGRETQYF.

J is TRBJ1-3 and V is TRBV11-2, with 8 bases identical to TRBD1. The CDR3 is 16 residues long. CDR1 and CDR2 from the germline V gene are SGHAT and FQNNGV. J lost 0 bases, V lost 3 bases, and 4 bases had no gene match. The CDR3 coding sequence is TGTGCCAGCAGCTTTACCAGGGGGCGCTCTGGAAACACCATATATTTT. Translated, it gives CASSFTRGRSGNTIYF.

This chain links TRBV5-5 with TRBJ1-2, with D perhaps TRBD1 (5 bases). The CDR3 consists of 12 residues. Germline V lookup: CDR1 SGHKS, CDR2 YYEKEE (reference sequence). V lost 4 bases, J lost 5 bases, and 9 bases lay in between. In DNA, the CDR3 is TGTGCCAGCAGCCTAGGGACGTATGGCTACACCTTC. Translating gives CASSLGTYGYTF. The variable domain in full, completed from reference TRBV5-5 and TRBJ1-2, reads DAGVTQSPTHLIKTRGQQVTLRCSPISGHKSVSWYQQVLGQGPQFIFQYYEKEERGRGNFPDRFSARQFPNYSSELNVNALLLGDSALYLCASSLGTYGYTFGSGTRLTVV.

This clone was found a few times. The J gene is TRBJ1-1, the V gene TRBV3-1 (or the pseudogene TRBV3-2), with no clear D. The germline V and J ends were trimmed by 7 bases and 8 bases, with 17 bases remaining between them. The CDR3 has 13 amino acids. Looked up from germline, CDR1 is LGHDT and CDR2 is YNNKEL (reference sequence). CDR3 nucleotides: TGTGCCAGCACCTCCACGCGGGCAACAGAAGCTTTCTTT. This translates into CASTSTRATEAFF.

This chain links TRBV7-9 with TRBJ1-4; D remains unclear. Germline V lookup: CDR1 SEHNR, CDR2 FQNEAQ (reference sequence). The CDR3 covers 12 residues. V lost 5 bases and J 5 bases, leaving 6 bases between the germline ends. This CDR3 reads CASSRENEKLFF. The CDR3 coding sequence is TGTGCCAGCAGCCGAGAGAATGAAAAACTGTTTTTT.

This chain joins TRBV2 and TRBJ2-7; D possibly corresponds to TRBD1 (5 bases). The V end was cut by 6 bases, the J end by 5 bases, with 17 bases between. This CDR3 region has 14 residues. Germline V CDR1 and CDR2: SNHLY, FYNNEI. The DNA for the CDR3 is TGTGCCAGCAGGGCGCAGGGAAGTGTACACGAGCAGTACTTC. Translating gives CASRAQGSVHEQYF.

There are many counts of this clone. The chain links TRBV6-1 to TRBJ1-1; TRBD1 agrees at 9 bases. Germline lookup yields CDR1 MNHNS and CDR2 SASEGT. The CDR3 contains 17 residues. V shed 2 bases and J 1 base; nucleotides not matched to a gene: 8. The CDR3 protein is CASSERQGGGPNTEAFF. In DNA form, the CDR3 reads TGTGCCAGCAGTGAAAGACAGGGGGGGGGCCCGAACACTGAAGCTTTCTTT.